This TCR beta chain originates from a study of cytomegalovirus exposure and HLA in healthy donors. Regarding the study as a whole: Later on, an analysis showed TCR association rates differing by HLA locus, with DRB1 the most and HLA-C the fewest. The study put 150 to 200 TCR beta chains on its list as cytomegalovirus-associated. Accounts indicate the classifier identified cytomegalovirus status with strong specificity and sensitivity.

On this clone itself: The antigen remains unidentified.

Germline loops: CDR1 SNHLY, CDR2 FYNNEI. The CDR3 has 15 amino acids. The ends lost 4 bases at V and 2 bases at J; junction bases unmatched: 4. The PCR employed 60 Vbeta primers together with 13 Jbeta primers. The method was immunoSEQ multiplex PCR; TCRdb's version includes in-frame clones alone and lacks a portion of them. The table records about 120,000 clones, about 83% of them present only once. The sequenced material came from PBMCs. The V and J genes are TRBV2 and TRBJ2-5; 10 bases agree with TRBD2. The sequence came from a woman in her 40s in good health and CMV-seropositive. Here the CDR3 DNA reads TGTGCCAGCAGTGTTAAGCGGGGGGGTCAAGAGACCCAGTACTTC. Translated: CASSVKRGGQETQYF.